A selection of T cell receptor beta chains follows, all from one sample in a study of T cells in localized non-small cell lung cancer. TCRdb's copy holds only in-frame clones and misses some; the assay was immunoSEQ multiplex PCR. Of around 4,400 clones listed, 34% are singletons. This specimen was lung tumor tissue, taken before any cancer treatment. These receptors came from a man between 40 and 70 years old with stage II squamous cell lung carcinoma. CDR3s include the opening cysteine and the closing phenylalanine or tryptophan. A D gene is named only where the DNA matches it firmly. Size values are once, few and many counts, or a class for expanded clones, and some rows have none.

D	size	J	V	DNA	CDR3
TRBD1	-	TRBJ1-1	TRBV28	TGTGCCAGCAGTCCTACCGCCGGGACAGGGGGTCGCGAAGCTTTCTTT	CASSPTAGTGGREAFF
-	-	TRBJ1-1	TRBV11-3	TGTGCCAGCAGCTGGGGGAGATTAAACACTGAAGCTTTCTTT	CASSWGRLNTEAFF
-	few	TRBJ2-1	TRBV6-8	TGTGCCAGCGGGGACCCATTTGGCAATGAGCAGTTCTTC	CASGDPFGNEQFF
-	few	TRBJ2-1	TRBV7-4	TGTGCCAGCAGCTTGGACGGGAGCTCCTACAATGAGCAGTTCTTC	CASSLDGSSYNEQFF
TRBD2	few	TRBJ2-7	TRBV6-8	TGTGCCAGCAATAACGCTGGGACTAGCGGAAGGTACGAGCAGTACTTC	CASNNAGTSGRYEQYF
TRBD1	-	TRBJ1-5	TRBV19	TGTGCCAGTCGTAACACCGGGACAGGAATTTTCAATCAGCCCCAGCATTTT	CASRNTGTGIFNQPQHF
TRBD1	-	TRBJ1-2	TRBV29-1	TGCAGCGTCACCTCCGGGACAGGAGTCTATGGCTACACCTTC	CSVTSGTGVYGYTF
TRBD1	medium-sized	TRBJ1-2	TRBV9	TGTGCCAGCAGCGGGGGGGAGGGGACAGGGGGCCCAAACTATGGCTACACCTTC	CASSGGEGTGGPNYGYTF
-	-	TRBJ1-6	TRBV18	TGTGCCAGCTCACCCATCGGAGGAGTAAATTCACCCCTCCACTTT	CASSPIGGVNSPLHF
TRBD1	-	TRBJ1-1	TRBV19	TGTGCCAGTAGTATAACAGGGGGCCGCTTGGGCACTGAAGCTTTCTTT	CASSITGGRLGTEAFF
TRBD2	-	TRBJ2-5	TRBV11-3	TGTGCCAGCAGCTCTAGCGGGGGGCGCTCGGAGACCCAGTACTTC	CASSSSGGRSETQYF
TRBD1	-	TRBJ1-3	TRBV29-1	TGCAGCGTTGAAGTACAGGGGATAAAGAGCAACACCATATATTTT	CSVEVQGIKSNTIYF
TRBD1	large	TRBJ1-1	TRBV28	TGTGCCAGCAGTTTAGTGGGACAGAGATCTGAAGCTTTCTTT	CASSLVGQRSEAFF
TRBD1	-	TRBJ1-1	TRBV10-2	TGCGCCAGCAGTGCGACAGGGATGACTGAAGCTTTCTTT	CASSATGMTEAFF
TRBD1	-	TRBJ1-5	TRBV6-8	TGTGCCAGCAGTGCCAGGGGGTTTAGCAATCAGCCCCAGCATTTT	CASSARGFSNQPQHF
TRBD1	once	TRBJ1-5	TRBV19	TGTGCCAGTAGTTGGGACAGTAAGAGCAATCAGCCCCAGCATTTT	CASSWDSKSNQPQHF
-	few	TRBJ1-1	TRBV6-8	TGTGCCAGCAGTTACAGGCAGGGCGGTGAAGCTTTCTTT	CASSYRQGGEAFF
TRBD1	-	TRBJ2-5	TRBV6-9	TGTGCCAGCAGTCGGGGACAGGGAGAGGTGGAGACCCAGTACTTC	CASSRGQGEVETQYF
-	-	TRBJ1-1	TRBV10-2	TGCGCCAGCAGTGAAGCCGGGGCGGCTGAAGCTTTCTTT	CASSEAGAAEAFF
TRBD2	-	TRBJ2-2	TRBV29-1	TGCAGCGTTGCGGAGCGGGGGGCCTCCGGTCCTGGGGAGCTGTTTTTT	CSVAERGASGPGELFF
TRBD1	few	TRBJ1-5	TRBV15	TGTGCCACCAGCAGAGCCCCGACAGGGCAGGGCAATCAGCCCCAGCATTTT	CATSRAPTGQGNQPQHF
-	-	TRBJ2-7	TRBV11-3	TGTGCCAGCAGCCCCCAGGGGGGGCACTCCTACGAGCAGTACTTC	CASSPQGGHSYEQYF
TRBD2	-	TRBJ2-1	TRBV11-3	TGTGCCAGCAGCTTAGGACTAGCGGGAGAGTCTGAGCAGTTCTTC	CASSLGLAGESEQFF
-	once	TRBJ2-1	TRBV7-7	TGTGCCAGCAGCTTAGCAGGGGGATCTGTCAATGAGCAGTTCTTC	CASSLAGGSVNEQFF
-	-	TRBJ1-2	TRBV18	TGTGCCAGCTCACGCGGGGCTAGTAACTATGGCTACACCTTC	CASSRGASNYGYTF
-	-	TRBJ2-7	TRBV28	TGTGCCAGCAGCGGACCGCCTGGTCGGCAGTACTTC	CASSGPPGRQYF
-	few	TRBJ2-2	TRBV11-3	TGTGCCAGCAGCTTTCCGGGGGGCAACACCGGGGAGCTGTTTTTT	CASSFPGGNTGELFF
-	few	TRBJ1-1	TRBV1	TGCGCCAGCAGCCAGGCTCTGGGCGGCACTGAAGCTTTCTTT	CASSQALGGTEAFF
-	few	TRBJ1-3	TRBV30	TGTGCCTGGAGTGTTTCGGGCACACAGGGAAGGGGAAACACCATATATTTT	CAWSVSGTQGRGNTIYF
-	-	TRBJ2-2	TRBV11-3	TGTGCCAGCAGCTTCGGGCAGGGAATCCGGGAGCTGTTTTTT	CASSFGQGIRELFF
-	-	TRBJ2-5	TRBV6-8	TGTGCCAGCAGCGGGGCTTGGCAAGAGACCCAGTACTTC	CASSGAWQETQYF
-	medium-sized	TRBJ2-7	TRBV11-3	TGTGCCAGCAGCTTGAGGTCTCGGAGCTACGAGCAGTACTTC	CASSLRSRSYEQYF
-	medium-sized	TRBJ1-2	TRBV6-8	TGTGCCAGCAGTTACCGGGACAATAACTATGGCTACACCTTC	CASSYRDNNYGYTF
TRBD2	-	TRBJ2-1	TRBV18	TGTGCCAGCTCACTAATAGCGGGAGGATCCGATGAGCAGTTCTTC	CASSLIAGGSDEQFF
TRBD1	few	TRBJ2-3	TRBV9	TGTGCCAGCAGCGTAGGGGGGACAGTGTACACAGATACGCAGTATTTT	CASSVGGTVYTDTQYF
-	few	TRBJ1-4	TRBV9	TGTGCCAGCAGCGTAACAGGCCCCTATTATGAAAAACTGTTTTTT	CASSVTGPYYEKLFF
-	large	TRBJ2-3	TRBV6-8	TGTGCCAGCAGTTACTTGCGGGATAAAGATACGCAGTATTTT	CASSYLRDKDTQYF
TRBD1	-	TRBJ2-5	TRBV19	TGTGCCAGTAGTAGGGGGACAGGCGAAGCCCAGTACTTC	CASSRGTGEAQYF
-	-	TRBJ1-1	TRBV6-8	TGTGCCAGCAGTCTGTCCGGGAGGTCGAACACTGAAGCTTTCTTT	CASSLSGRSNTEAFF
-	-	TRBJ1-1	TRBV19	TGTGCCAGTAGTGCGCAGCGGAACACTGAAGCTTTCTTT	CASSAQRNTEAFF
-	-	TRBJ2-7	TRBV19	TGTGCCAGTAGTATAAATCCCTCCTACGAGCAGTACTTC	CASSINPSYEQYF
-	-	TRBJ1-1	TRBV18	TGTGCCAGCTCACCAGGGCAGTTGAACACTGAAGCTTTCTTT	CASSPGQLNTEAFF